This TCR beta chain was found in a study of T cell changes during pregnancy in multiple sclerosis. Germline values: CDR1 SGHDT, CDR2 YYEEEE. The CDR3 covers 14 residues. Trimming took 2 bases from V and 4 from J; bases not matched to a gene: 2. Measured with immunoSEQ multiplex PCR; TCRdb has only the in-frame clones, and not every one. This table has 50,000 to 65,000 clones, approximately 90% appearing once. The genes are TRBV5-6 and TRBJ1-4; 7 bases are shared with TRBD1. The sequence was collected from a female donor with multiple sclerosis, enrolled in a pregnancy study. Specimen: peripheral blood, collected in the second trimester of pregnancy. CDR3 protein: CASSFGTDNEKLFF. DNA for the CDR3: TGTGCCAGCAGCTTCGGGACAGATAATGAAAAACTGTTTTTT.